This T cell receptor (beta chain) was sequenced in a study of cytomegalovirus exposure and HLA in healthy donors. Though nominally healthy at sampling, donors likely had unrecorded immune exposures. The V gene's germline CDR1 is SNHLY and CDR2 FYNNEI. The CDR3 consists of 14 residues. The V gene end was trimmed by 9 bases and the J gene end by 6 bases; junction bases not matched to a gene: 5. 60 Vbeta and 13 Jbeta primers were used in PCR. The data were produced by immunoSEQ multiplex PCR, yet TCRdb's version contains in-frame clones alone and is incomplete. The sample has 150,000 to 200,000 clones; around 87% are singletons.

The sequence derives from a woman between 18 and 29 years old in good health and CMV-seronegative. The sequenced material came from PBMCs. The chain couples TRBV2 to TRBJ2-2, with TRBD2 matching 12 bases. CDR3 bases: TGTGCCAGGAAGACTAGCGGGAGTTCCGGGGAGCTGTTTTTT. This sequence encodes CARKTSGSSGELFF. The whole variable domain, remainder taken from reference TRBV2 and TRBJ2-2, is EPEVTQTPSHQVTQMGQEVILRCVPISNHLYFYWYRQILGQKVEFLVSFYNNEISEKSEIFDDQFSVERPDGSNFTLKIRSTKLEDSAMYFCARKTSGSSGELFFGEGSRLTVL.